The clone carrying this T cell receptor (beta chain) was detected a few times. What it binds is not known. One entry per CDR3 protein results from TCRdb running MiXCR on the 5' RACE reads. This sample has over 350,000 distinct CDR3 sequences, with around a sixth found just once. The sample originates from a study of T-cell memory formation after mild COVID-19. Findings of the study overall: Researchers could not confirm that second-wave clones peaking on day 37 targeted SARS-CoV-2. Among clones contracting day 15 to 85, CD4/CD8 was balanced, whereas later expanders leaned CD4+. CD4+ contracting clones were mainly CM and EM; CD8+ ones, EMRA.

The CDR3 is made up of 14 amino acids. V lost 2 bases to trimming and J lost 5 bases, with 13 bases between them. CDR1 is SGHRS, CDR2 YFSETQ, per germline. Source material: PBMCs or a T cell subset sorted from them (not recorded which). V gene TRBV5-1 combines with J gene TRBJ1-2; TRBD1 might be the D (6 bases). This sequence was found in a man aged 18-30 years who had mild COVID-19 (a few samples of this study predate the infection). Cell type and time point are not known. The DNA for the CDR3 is TGCGCCAGCAGCTTTGACAGGCTCTCGTATGGCTACACCTTC. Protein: CASSFDRLSYGYTF.